The 21 T cell receptor beta chains presented below share a single source sample, sequenced in a study of OX40 agonist ivuxolimab in advanced cancers. Libraries were prepared by immunoSEQ multiplex PCR; TCRdb keeps only in-frame clonotypes and omits some of them. The sample records about 35,000 clones, roughly 84% being singletons. The material was CD4+ or CD8+ T cells sorted from blood, obtained in a trial of the OX40 agonist ivuxolimab. All receptors derive from an adult with an advanced solid tumor such as melanoma, head and neck, liver or kidney cancer.

The CDR3 reads CASNPMRSGNTIYF. Written as DNA, the CDR3 is TGTGCCAGCAACCCTATGCGTTCAGGAAACACCATATATTTT. V gene TRBV28 combines with J gene TRBJ1-3; unclear D gene. The CDR3 consists of 14 residues. V shed 7 bases and J shed 4 bases, with 14 bases lying between them. CDR1 is MDHEN, CDR2 SYDVKM, per germline.

The gene calls are TRBV5-5 and TRBJ2-7; D gene unclear. V shed 1 base and J shed 1 base, with 3 bases lying between them. Germline V gene sequence: CDR1 SGHKS, CDR2 YYEKEE (reference sequence). The CDR3 totals 12 residues. The CDR3: CASSLSSYEQYF. The CDR3 DNA follows: TGTGCCAGCAGCTTGAGTTCCTACGAGCAGTACTTC.

The CDR3 is CSVRDRSYNEQFF. CDR3 nucleotides: TGCAGCGTTCGGGACAGGTCATACAATGAGCAGTTCTTC. The genes are TRBV29-1 and TRBJ2-1; the match to TRBD1 covers 8 bases. Unmatched junction bases numbered 4, after V lost 5 bases and J lost 4 bases. From germline, CDR1 is SQVTM and CDR2 ANQGSEA. There are 13 residues in the CDR3.

The rearrangement links TRBV12-5 to TRBJ2-1; 10 bases fit TRBD2. CDR3 length equals 17 residues. V was pared by 4 bases and J by 2 bases, with 8 bases of the junction left unmatched. The V gene's germline CDR1 is LGHNT and CDR2 FRNRAP. The CDR3 spells CASGSTKREGPYNEQFF. CDR3 DNA sequence: TGTGCTAGTGGTTCAACCAAGCGGGAGGGCCCCTACAATGAGCAGTTCTTC.

This chain joins TRBV25-1 and TRBJ2-7, with no clear D. This CDR3 comprises 11 residues. With 5 bases removed from V and 6 bases from J, the gap between germline ends came to 8 bases. Germline CDR1 reads MGHDK; CDR2 reads SYGVNS. The chain's CDR3 is CASSTSSEQYF. The CDR3 DNA is TGTGCCAGCAGTACTTCTAGCGAGCAGTACTTC.

This chain joins TRBV19 and TRBJ2-1, with 7 bases that match TRBD2. V gave up 7 bases and J gave up 4 bases; unmatched junction bases: 7. CDR1 and CDR2 from the germline V gene are LNHDA and SQIVND (reference sequence). The CDR3 contains 14 residues. In DNA form, the CDR3 reads TGTGCCAGTAACGATCTAGCGGATTACAATGAGCAGTTCTTC. As protein: CASNDLADYNEQFF.

The chain recombines TRBV28 with TRBJ2-5; 15 bases agree with TRBD2. CDR1 and CDR2 (germline): MDHEN, SYDVKM. CDR3 length: 15 residues. The V gene end was trimmed by 5 bases and the J gene end by 4 bases; junction bases not matched to a gene: 2. The CDR3 bases are TGTGCCAGCAGTAGGGGACTAGCGGGAGGAGAGACCCAGTACTTC. Amino acids: CASSRGLAGGETQYF.

The genes are TRBV6-6 and TRBJ1-1, with D unclear. CDR3 length: 13 residues. Germline V gene sequence: CDR1 MNHNY, CDR2 SVGAGI (reference sequence). Between the trimmed V and J ends, which lost 8 bases and 5 bases, there was a span of 15 bases. This CDR3 is CASQVTGLTEAFF. The CDR3 DNA follows: TGTGCCAGCCAGGTAACGGGGTTGACTGAAGCTTTCTTT.

The genes are TRBV9 and TRBJ2-5; D is possibly TRBD2 (7 bases). The CDR3 is 15 residues long. CDR1 is SGDLS and CDR2 is YYNGEE in the germline V gene. The V end was cut by 5 bases, the J end by 4 bases, with 18 bases between. The DNA for the CDR3 is TGTGCCAGCAGTCGTGGGGGGGGGCACGGAGAGACCCAGTACTTC. This translates into CASSRGGGHGETQYF. The full variable domain, in which reference TRBV9 and TRBJ2-5 provide the parts outside the CDR3, is DSGVTQTPKHLITATGQRVTLRCSPRSGDLSVYWYQQSLDQGLQFLIQYYNGEERAKGNILERFSAQQFPDLHSELNLSSLELGDSALYFCASSRGGGHGETQYFGPGTRLLVL.

The chain employs TRBV7-9 and TRBJ1-5; D call uncertain. From germline, CDR1 is SEHNR and CDR2 FQNEAQ (reference sequence). The CDR3 loop spans 12 amino acids. V was pared by 5 bases and J by 3 bases, with 5 bases between. CDR3 bases: TGTGCCAGCAGCACACCCAATCAGCCCCAGCATTTT. Translation gives CASSTPNQPQHF.

About this clone itself: At one end, the junction sequence differs from germline, possibly due to a read error. This chain connects TRBV19 to TRBJ1-5, with 7 bases lining up with TRBD1. Germline values: CDR1 LNHDA, CDR2 SQIVND (reference sequence). The length of the CDR3 is 14 residues. CDR3 residues: CASSLDRVLQPQHF. The CDR3 nucleotides read TGTGCCAGTAGTCTAGACAGGGTTTTACAGCCCCAGCATTTT.

The V and J genes are TRBV7-8 and TRBJ1-1; no clear D. The CDR3 has 15 residues. Germline CDR1 is SGHVS and CDR2 is FQNEAQ. The V and J ends lost 2 bases and 1 base respectively, with 11 bases between them. The CDR3 protein is CASSLKVGRNTEAFF. As DNA, the CDR3 is TGTGCCAGCAGCTTAAAGGTCGGTCGGAACACTGAAGCTTTCTTT. Full variable domain (missing parts from reference TRBV7-8 and TRBJ1-1): GAGVSQSPRYKVAKRGQDVALRCDPISGHVSLFWYQQALGQGPEFLTYFQNEAQLDKSGLPSDRFFAERPEGSVSTLKIQRTQQEDSAVYLCASSLKVGRNTEAFFGQGTRLTVV.

This chain uses TRBV7-3 with TRBJ2-1; 7 nucleotides match TRBD1. J gave up 4 bases and V 0 bases, and 3 bases lay outside the gene matches. Germline CDR1 is SGHTA and CDR2 is FQGTGA. This CDR3 region has 15 residues. Written as DNA, the CDR3 is TGTGCCAGCAGCTTAACGAAACAGGGGTACAATGAGCAGTTCTTC. This codes for CASSLTKQGYNEQFF.

This chain joins TRBV6-5 and TRBJ1-2; a weak D match, TRBD1 (5 bases). The germline CDR1 and CDR2 sequences are MNHEY and SVGAGI. This CDR3 is built from 16 residues. V lost 0 bases, J lost 4 bases, and 15 bases lay in between. The CDR3 DNA reads as TGTGCCAGCAGTTACTCGGTGATCGGGGGGGGCTATGGCTACACCTTC. Translated: CASSYSVIGGGYGYTF.

This clone was seen only once. The V call is TRBV5-4, the J call TRBJ1-3; D unclear. The CDR3 spans 15 residues. Germline V gene data show CDR1 as SGHNT and CDR2 as YYREEE (reference sequence). The V gene lost 0 bases and the J gene lost 8 bases, with 15 bases spanning the gap. The CDR3 loop is CASSLAGRRDYTIYF. Written as DNA, the CDR3 is TGTGCCAGCAGCTTGGCCGGGCGTCGAGATTACACCATATATTTT.

The V gene is TRBV28, the J gene TRBJ2-6, with 8 bases that match TRBD1. Germline V CDR1 and CDR2: MDHEN, SYDVKM. The CDR3 spans 19 residues. V gave up 8 bases and J gave up 2 bases; unmatched junction bases: 17. CDR3 amino acids: CASEQGLGQGVTGANVLTF. The CDR3 DNA sequence: TGTGCCAGCGAGCAGGGGCTAGGACAGGGTGTAACTGGGGCCAACGTCCTGACTTTC.

The V gene is TRBV5-5, the J gene TRBJ2-1; 11 bases fit TRBD1. Germline trimming cut 4 bases from V and 0 bases from J; bases unmatched to any gene: 6. In germline, CDR1 is SGHKS, CDR2 YYEKEE (reference sequence). CDR3 length equals 17 residues. The CDR3 loop is CASSLGTGGISYNEQFF. The CDR3 nucleotides read TGTGCCAGCAGCCTCGGGACAGGGGGTATCTCCTACAATGAGCAGTTCTTC.

V gene TRBV27 combines with J gene TRBJ1-5, with 9 nucleotides matching TRBD1. The junction had 4 bases not matched to a gene; V was cut back by 4 bases and J by 9 bases. Germline V gene sequence: CDR1 MNHEY, CDR2 SMNVEV (reference sequence). The CDR3 is 13 residues long. The CDR3 reads CASSSGQGRPQHF. CDR3 sequence (DNA): TGTGCCAGCAGTTCAGGACAGGGGAGGCCCCAGCATTTT.

The sample holds one count of this clone. The gene calls are TRBV29-1 and TRBJ2-1, with a possible D match to TRBD2 (6 bases). The CDR3 runs to 14 residues. V lost 8 bases, J lost 6 bases, and 20 bases lay in between. Germline CDR1 reads SQVTM; CDR2 reads ANQGSEA. CDR3 protein: CSYQGGVRANEQFF. The DNA of the CDR3 is TGCAGCTATCAAGGAGGGGTACGAGCCAATGAGCAGTTCTTC.

The V call is TRBV6-1, the J call TRBJ2-3, with 8 nucleotides matching TRBD2. The CDR3 spans 18 residues. V lost 4 bases to trimming and J lost 0 bases; unmatched junction nucleotides: 12. Germline V gene lookup returns CDR1 MNHNS and CDR2 SASEGT. The CDR3 is CASSGLAGTTPSTDTQYF. CDR3 DNA sequence: TGTGCCAGCAGTGGCCTAGCGGGCACCACACCTAGCACAGATACGCAGTATTTT.

This chain links TRBV2 with TRBJ2-1, with TRBD2 identical over 11 bases. Per the germline V gene, CDR1 is SNHLY and CDR2 is FYNNEI. The CDR3 extends over 15 amino acids. The V and J ends lost 10 bases and 8 bases, in that order; junction bases with no gene match: 13. The CDR3 sequence is CAIRLTSGEGDEQFF. CDR3 sequence (DNA): TGTGCCATACGATTGACTAGCGGGGAAGGCGATGAGCAGTTCTTC. Supplemented by reference TRBV2 and TRBJ2-1, the full variable domain reads EPEVTQTPSHQVTQMGQEVILRCVPISNHLYFYWYRQILGQKVEFLVSFYNNEISEKSEIFDDQFSVERPDGSNFTLKIRSTKLEDSAMYFCAIRLTSGEGDEQFFGPGTRLTVL.